This T cell receptor beta chain was captured by sequencing in a study of control samples from healthy donors and cancer patients. Libraries were prepared by immunoSEQ multiplex PCR; TCRdb keeps only in-frame clonotypes and omits some of them. The table has 15,000 to 20,000 clones, about 85% seen once. The CDR3 covers 13 residues. Per the germline V gene, CDR1 is SNHLY and CDR2 is FYNNEI. The V end lost 4 bases, the J end lost 2 bases, and 6 bases lay between the germline ends. This clonotype was obtained from a woman in her 70s with lung cancer. This chain joins TRBV2 and TRBJ1-5; D is perhaps TRBD1 (6 bases). Sequenced: PBMCs. Written as DNA, the CDR3 is TGTGCCAGCAGTGGACAGGGCAATCAGCCCCAGCATTTT. Its translation: CASSGQGNQPQHF.